This T cell receptor beta chain was sequenced during a study of shared clonotypes between healthy human individuals. Assay: immunoSEQ multiplex PCR; the TCRdb copy retains only in-frame clones and omits some. Of about 2.4 million clones in the sample, more than 85% were seen once. CDR1 SGHTA and CDR2 FQGNSA come from the germline V gene. V was trimmed by 1 base and J by 8 bases, leaving 11 bases between them. The CDR3 spans 14 residues. The receptor was derived from a young man in good health. Some clones in this sample may be carry-over from other donors' samples. Sequenced material: naive CD4+ T cells from PBMCs. The sample's subset: CD45RA+ positively selected. The chain joins TRBV7-2 to TRBJ1-4; possibly TRBD1 for D (6 bases). The CDR3 bases are TGTGCCAGCAGCTTAGACAGGGACGCCGAAAAACTGTTTTTT. Its translation: CASSLDRDAEKLFF.